This T cell receptor beta chain was obtained from a study of response to subunit inactivated influenza vaccine. As for this clonotype: As yet, its antigen is unknown.

TCRdb passed the RT-PCR reads through MiXCR, listing each CDR3 protein once. Of hundreds of thousands of distinct CDR3 sequences in the sample, approximately 23% were seen once. Notes on the study in general: Authors suggested each seasonal influenza vaccination recruits few new T cells.

The TCR was taken from a man between 50 and 75 years old who received an inactivated influenza vaccine. This sample comprised PBMCs from blood, obtained about 20 months after vaccination.

CDR3 sequence (DNA): TGCAGTGCTAGAGACCACCTACGACAGGGAGGAACTGAAGCTTTCTTT. Translation gives CSARDHLRQGGTEAFF. The rearrangement links TRBV20-1 to TRBJ1-1, with 7 bases that match TRBD1. Unmatched junction bases numbered 12, after V lost 0 bases and J lost 5 bases. Germline-derived CDR1 and CDR2 are DFQATT and SNEGSKA (reference sequence). There are 16 residues in the CDR3.